The 5 T cell receptor beta chains reported below all come from one sample, sequenced in a study of blood T cells in healthy people across ages. It was with a sample-barcoded 5' primer and a J-beta primer mix that a second PCR of roughly 7 to 12 cycles was run. Each CDR3 protein gets one entry after TCRdb re-called the 5' RACE reads with MiXCR. The sample lists some 1.1 million distinct CDR3 sequences, more than 30% occurring once. The sample comprised blood. The receptors were sampled from a man aged 18-30 years in good health.

In its sample, this clonotype was seen a few times. This rearrangement joins TRBV7-6 to TRBJ2-7; no clear D gene. This CDR3 contains 15 residues. Trimming removed 1 base from V and 0 bases from J, with 10 bases in between. The V gene's germline CDR1 is SGHVS and CDR2 FNYEAQ. This chain's CDR3 is CASSLEAQASYEQYF. In DNA, the CDR3 is TGTGCCAGCAGCTTAGAAGCTCAGGCCTCCTACGAGCAGTACTTC.

V and J are TRBV7-8 and TRBJ2-1, with 9 bases fitting TRBD1. Germline V gives CDR1 SGHVS, CDR2 FQNEAQ. J gave up 5 bases and V 6 bases, and 5 bases lay outside the gene matches. The CDR3 consists of 14 residues. The CDR3 DNA reads as TGTGCCAGCAGACCAAGGACAGGGGACAATGAGCAGTTCTTC. This codes for CASRPRTGDNEQFF.

Only a few counts were recorded for this clonotype. The chain links TRBV2 to TRBJ1-2, with a weak D call TRBD1 (5 bases). Trimming removed 4 bases from V and 5 bases from J, with 14 bases in between. The CDR3 runs to 14 residues. Germline V gene data show CDR1 as SNHLY and CDR2 as FYNNEI. The CDR3 DNA reads TGTGCCAGCAGTGGGGGCGGGGACCGGTATGGCTACACCTTC. Its protein is CASSGGGDRYGYTF. The entire variable domain, with the rest obtained from reference TRBV2 and TRBJ1-2, is as follows: EPEVTQTPSHQVTQMGQEVILRCVPISNHLYFYWYRQILGQKVEFLVSFYNNEISEKSEIFDDQFSVERPDGSNFTLKIRSTKLEDSAMYFCASSGGGDRYGYTFGSGTRLTVV.

V is TRBV12-3 or TRBV12-4 and J is TRBJ1-1, with 11 bases identical to TRBD1. Unmatched junction bases numbered 5, after V lost 5 bases and J lost 3 bases. The CDR3 is made up of 15 amino acids. CDR3 protein: CASSPRGQGDTEAFF. The CDR3 bases are TGTGCCAGCAGTCCCCGGGGACAGGGGGACACTGAAGCTTTCTTT.

This clonotype appeared many times. CDR3 in amino acids: CASRPTVGSTEEQFF. CDR3 coding DNA: TGTGCCAGCAGGCCTACCGTAGGTTCGACGGAAGAGCAGTTCTTC. V gene TRBV4-2 combines with J gene TRBJ2-1; no reliable D call. This CDR3 is built from 15 residues. Germline CDR1 reads LGHNA; CDR2 reads YNFKEQ. V was shortened by 6 bases and J by 10 bases, with 22 bases between the two germline ends.